The 27 T cell receptor beta chains in this list originate from one sample, sequenced in a study of CD8 T cells in Susac syndrome. RNA in amounts of roughly 0.5 to 1 ug was reverse transcribed with random hexamers. MiXCR, run by TCRdb on the immunoSEQ multiplex PCR reads, gives a single entry per CDR3 protein. This table has about 200,000 distinct CDR3 sequences, about 95% appearing once. The sequencing input was CD4+ T cells from PBMCs. These receptor sequences come from a human donor with multiple sclerosis.

V usage is TRBV29-1 and J usage is TRBJ2-1, with D perhaps TRBD1 or TRBD2 (6 bases each). CDR1 and CDR2 from the germline V gene are SQVTM and ANQGSEA. The length of the CDR3 is 11 residues. Trimming left V 4 bases short and J 9 bases short, with 10 bases between. The CDR3 sequence: CSVARGGEQFF. The CDR3 DNA reads TGCAGCGTTGCCAGGGGAGGTGAGCAGTTCTTC.

The DNA of the CDR3 is TGCGCCAGCAGCTCGGGAGGAGGGAACGAGCAGTACTTC. This encodes CASSSGGGNEQYF. The chain is built from TRBV5-1 and TRBJ2-7, with 7 bases lining up with TRBD2. Germline loops: CDR1 SGHRS, CDR2 YFSETQ. Unmatched junction bases numbered 5, after V lost 3 bases and J lost 5 bases. This CDR3 is built from 13 residues.

The chain uses TRBV20-1 and TRBJ1-1; D perhaps matches TRBD1 (5 bases). Trimming took off 0 bases at V and 0 bases at J, with 8 bases between the two ends. Germline-derived CDR1 and CDR2 are DFQATT and SNEGSKA (reference sequence). This CDR3 comprises 14 residues. The CDR3 DNA reads as TGCAGTGCTAGAGATCCCAGGGTGAACACTGAAGCTTTCTTT. It codes for CSARDPRVNTEAFF.

This chain links TRBV18 with TRBJ2-7; D is possibly TRBD1 or TRBD2 (5 bases each). This CDR3 spans 15 amino acids. Germline CDR1 is KGHSH and CDR2 is LQKENI. Trimming took 1 base from V and 1 from J, leaving 11 bases between them. The CDR3 sequence is CASSPLRDVSYEQYF. CDR3 sequence (DNA): TGTGCCAGCTCACCACTCCGGGACGTATCCTACGAGCAGTACTTC.

The chain is built from TRBV30 and TRBJ1-1; no firm D call. V was shortened by 3 bases and J by 5 bases, with 10 bases between the two germline ends. This CDR3 spans 12 amino acids. From germline, CDR1 is GTSNPN and CDR2 SVGIG (reference sequence). CDR3 DNA sequence: TGTGCCTGGAGCCTGGGCGGGACTGAAGCTTTCTTT. It specifies CAWSLGGTEAFF. Combining the CDR3 with reference TRBV30 and TRBJ1-1 gives the whole variable domain SQTIHQWPATLVQPVGSPLSLECTVEGTSNPNLYWYRQAAGRGLQLLFYSVGIGQISSEVPQNLSASRPQDRQFILSSKKLLLSDSGFYLCAWSLGGTEAFFGQGTRLTVV.

This CDR3 reads CASSQEWDRDNSPLHF. The CDR3 DNA reads as TGTGCCAGCAGCCAAGAATGGGACAGGGACAATTCACCCCTCCACTTT. This rearrangement joins TRBV4-2 to TRBJ1-6; 9 bases agree with TRBD1. Germline V gene sequence: CDR1 LGHNA, CDR2 YNFKEQ. The CDR3 length is 16 residues. Unmatched junction bases numbered 4, after V lost 0 bases and J lost 7 bases.

This clonotype was seen only a few times. V usage is TRBV12-3 or TRBV12-4 and J usage is TRBJ1-5, with unresolved D. The ends were cut back, 1 base at V and 7 bases at J, with 5 bases in the middle. This CDR3 has 12 amino acids. Here the CDR3 reads CASSLEGQPQHF. The CDR3 DNA follows: TGTGCCAGCAGTTTAGAAGGGCAGCCCCAGCATTTT.

The chain uses TRBV29-1 and TRBJ1-2, with no clear D. This CDR3 region has 16 residues. The germline V gene has CDR1 SQVTM and CDR2 ANQGSEA. V shed 2 bases and J shed 0 bases, with 16 bases lying between them. The DNA for the CDR3 is TGCAGCGTTGAACCTCCTACTCGGGGAGCTAACTATGGCTACACCTTC. Encoded protein: CSVEPPTRGANYGYTF.

The chain links TRBV9 to TRBJ2-7, with 7 bases aligning to TRBD1. CDR3 length: 15 residues. The J segment lost 2 bases and the V segment lost 0 bases, leaving 5 bases of the junction unmatched. Germline CDR1 SGDLS, CDR2 YYNGEE. The CDR3 DNA sequence: TGTGCCAGCAGCGTAGCTCCTCAGGGGGCCTACGAGCAGTACTTC. Translated: CASSVAPQGAYEQYF.

CDR3 coding DNA: TGCAGCGTTGAGATGCTTGGCAGGGAATACACTGAAGCTTTCTTT. This gives the protein CSVEMLGREYTEAFF. This chain links TRBV29-1 with TRBJ1-1, with D possibly TRBD1 on 5 matching bases. Germline assignment: CDR1 SQVTM and CDR2 ANQGSEA. Deletions cut 3 bases from V and 3 bases from J, with 17 bases between. This CDR3 has 15 amino acids.

The chain carries TRBV3-1 and TRBJ1-6; D ambiguous. With 1 base removed from V and 6 bases from J, the gap between germline ends came to 10 bases. Germline-derived CDR1 and CDR2 are LGHDT and YNNKEL (reference sequence). This CDR3 spans 15 amino acids. The CDR3 nucleotides read TGTGCCAGCAGCCAAGTGACCAGCCTTAATTCACCCCTCCACTTT. It translates to CASSQVTSLNSPLHF. Full variable domain (outside the CDR3, taken from reference TRBV3-1 and TRBJ1-6): DTAVSQTPKYLVTQMGNDKSIKCEQNLGHDTMYWYKQDSKKFLKIMFSYNNKELIINETVPNRFSPKSPDKAHLNLHINSLELGDSAVYFCASSQVTSLNSPLHFGNGTRLTVT.

The chain joins TRBV25-1 to TRBJ1-4, with D perhaps matching TRBD1 (5 bases). Germline CDR1 MGHDK, CDR2 SYGVNS. The CDR3 spans 15 residues. V lost 1 base and J lost 1, with 7 bases in between. Here the CDR3 reads CASSESGVTNEKLFF. The DNA of the CDR3 is TGTGCCAGCAGTGAATCGGGGGTAACTAATGAAAAACTGTTTTTT.

The V gene is TRBV30, the J gene TRBJ2-5, with D unclear. This CDR3 contains 11 residues. Looked up from germline, CDR1 is GTSNPN and CDR2 is SVGIG (reference sequence). Trimming cost V 2 bases and J 5 bases, with 6 bases left between them. The CDR3: CAWSSGETQYF. In DNA, the CDR3 is TGTGCCTGGAGTTCCGGGGAGACCCAGTACTTC.

This chain joins TRBV24-1 and TRBJ2-1; possibly TRBD2 for D (6 bases). V was pared by 9 bases and J by 0 bases, with 8 bases between. Germline loops: CDR1 KGHDR, CDR2 SFDVKD. The CDR3 runs to 13 residues. The DNA of the CDR3 is TGTGCCACCCATAGCGGCTCCTACAATGAGCAGTTCTTC. It yields the protein CATHSGSYNEQFF.

The chain combines TRBV2 with TRBJ2-5, with TRBD2 identical over 7 bases. With V trimmed by 7 bases and J by 1 base, 3 bases remained unmatched. The CDR3 runs to 13 residues. Germline CDR1 and CDR2: SNHLY and FYNNEI. The CDR3 protein is CASKRGLQETQYF. The CDR3 nucleotides read TGTGCCAGCAAGCGGGGACTCCAAGAGACCCAGTACTTC. The full variable domain, with the rest looked up from reference TRBV2 and TRBJ2-5, is EPEVTQTPSHQVTQMGQEVILRCVPISNHLYFYWYRQILGQKVEFLVSFYNNEISEKSEIFDDQFSVERPDGSNFTLKIRSTKLEDSAMYFCASKRGLQETQYFGPGTRLLVL.

This sequence joins TRBV29-1 and TRBJ2-2; D possibly corresponds to TRBD2 (6 bases). CDR3 length equals 16 residues. Trimming cost V 2 bases and J 3 bases, with 16 bases left between them. Germline CDR1 SQVTM, CDR2 ANQGSEA. The CDR3 sequence is CSVENPVGGHTGELFF. As DNA, the CDR3 is TGCAGCGTTGAAAATCCGGTCGGGGGTCACACCGGGGAGCTGTTTTTT.

The chain joins TRBV29-1 to TRBJ1-3; D gene uncertain. In germline, CDR1 is SQVTM, CDR2 ANQGSEA. The CDR3 runs 14 residues. The V end was cut by 3 bases, the J end by 0 bases, with 9 bases between. The CDR3 here is CSVDRTGSGNTIYF. In DNA, the CDR3 is TGCAGCGTTGACAGGACCGGCTCTGGAAACACCATATATTTT.

The chain employs TRBV3-1 and TRBJ2-3; D uncertain. The germline gives CDR1 LGHDT, CDR2 YNNKEL (reference sequence). The V end was cut by 1 base, the J end by 1 base, with 15 bases between. There are 17 residues in the CDR3. In nucleotides, the CDR3 is TGTGCCAGCAGCCAAGTTCCCTTGCTAAGAGGCACAGATACGCAGTATTTT. Amino acid sequence: CASSQVPLLRGTDTQYF.

The chain employs TRBV20-1 and TRBJ2-5, with D perhaps matching TRBD2 (7 bases). V was trimmed by 2 bases and J by 2 bases, leaving 15 bases between them. Germline values: CDR1 DFQATT, CDR2 SNEGSKA (reference sequence). The CDR3 is 15 residues long. CDR3 in amino acids: CSARKPGGVQETQYF. The CDR3 DNA sequence: TGCAGTGCTAGAAAACCGGGGGGCGTTCAAGAGACCCAGTACTTC.

This chain connects TRBV29-1 to TRBJ2-3; maybe TRBD1 (6 bases). The CDR3 contains 13 residues. The V and J ends lost 2 bases and 8 bases respectively, with 14 bases between them. CDR1 is SQVTM and CDR2 is ANQGSEA in the germline V gene. DNA of the CDR3: TGCAGCGTTGAACGAGGGGGTGCAGGTACGCAGTATTTT. This translates into CSVERGGAGTQYF.

The chain carries TRBV20-1 and TRBJ2-3; D could derive from TRBD1 or TRBD2 (6 bases each). Trimming stripped 2 bases from V and 1 base from J, with 22 bases between. CDR1 is DFQATT, CDR2 SNEGSKA, per germline (reference sequence). The CDR3 extends over 18 amino acids. The CDR3 sequence: CSARTGGGGATGTDTQYF. CDR3 nucleotide sequence: TGCAGTGCTAGAACTGGTGGGGGCGGGGCCACTGGCACAGATACGCAGTATTTT.

The chain uses TRBV9 and TRBJ2-2, with D possibly TRBD2 on 5 matching bases. From germline, CDR1 is SGDLS and CDR2 YYNGEE. This CDR3 is built from 13 residues. Trimming took off 2 bases at V and 5 bases at J, with 7 bases between the two ends. CDR3 residues: CASSVTKTGELFF. The CDR3 nucleotides read TGTGCCAGCAGCGTGACTAAGACCGGGGAGCTGTTTTTT.

V and J are TRBV5-6 and TRBJ2-7; D possibly uses TRBD1 or TRBD2 (5 bases each). V lost 4 bases to trimming and J lost 3 bases, with 8 bases between them. In germline, CDR1 is SGHDT, CDR2 YYEEEE. The CDR3 is 12 amino acids. The CDR3 loop is CASSMGDYEQYF. The CDR3 DNA reads TGTGCCAGCAGCATGGGGGACTACGAGCAGTACTTC.

This chain uses TRBV27 with TRBJ2-5, with 7 bases aligning to TRBD1. This CDR3 is built from 13 residues. V shed 6 bases and J 2 bases; nucleotides not matched to a gene: 3. Per the germline V gene, CDR1 is MNHEY and CDR2 is SMNVEV (reference sequence). The CDR3 sequence: CASRPGQQETQYF. The CDR3 bases are TGTGCCAGCAGACCGGGACAGCAAGAGACCCAGTACTTC.

The rearrangement uses TRBV5-1 and TRBJ2-5; tentative D call: TRBD1 (6 bases). Looked up from germline, CDR1 is SGHRS and CDR2 is YFSETQ. There are 14 residues in the CDR3. V was clipped by 6 bases and J by 0 bases, with 12 bases between them. This CDR3 is CASTSDRYQETQYF. CDR3 DNA sequence: TGCGCCAGCACGTCGGACAGATACCAAGAGACCCAGTACTTC. Filled out from reference TRBV5-1 and TRBJ2-5, the complete variable domain reads KAGVTQTPRYLIKTRGQQVTLSCSPISGHRSVSWYQQTPGQGLQFLFEYFSETQRNKGNFPGRFSGRQFSNSRSEMNVSTLELGDSALYLCASTSDRYQETQYFGPGTRLLVL.

This chain links TRBV20-1 with TRBJ2-5; the D is unclear. The CDR3 loop spans 12 amino acids. Trimming stripped 2 bases from V and 4 bases from J, with 8 bases between. Germline lookup yields CDR1 DFQATT and CDR2 SNEGSKA (reference sequence). Written as DNA, the CDR3 is TGCAGTGCTAGACTAGTTCGAGAGACCCAGTACTTC. Translating gives CSARLVRETQYF.

The J gene is TRBJ2-5, the V gene TRBV20-1; no definite D call. The CDR3 consists of 12 residues. Germline V gives CDR1 DFQATT, CDR2 SNEGSKA (reference sequence). The ends were cut back, 3 bases at V and 3 bases at J, with 8 bases in the middle. Here the CDR3 reads CSASGDKETQYF. CDR3 sequence (DNA): TGCAGTGCTAGTGGAGACAAAGAGACCCAGTACTTC.